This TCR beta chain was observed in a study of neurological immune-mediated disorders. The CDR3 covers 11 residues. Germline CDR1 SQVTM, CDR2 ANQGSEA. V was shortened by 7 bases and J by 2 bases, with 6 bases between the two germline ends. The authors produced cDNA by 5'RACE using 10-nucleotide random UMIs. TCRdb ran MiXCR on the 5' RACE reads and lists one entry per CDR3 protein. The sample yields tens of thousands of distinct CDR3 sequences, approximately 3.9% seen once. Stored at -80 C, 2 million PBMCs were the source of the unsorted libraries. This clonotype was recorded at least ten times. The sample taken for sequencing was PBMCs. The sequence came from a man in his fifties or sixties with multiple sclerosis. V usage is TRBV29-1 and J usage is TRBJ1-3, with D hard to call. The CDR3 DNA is TGCAGCGCCCGGGCTGGAAACACCATATATTTT. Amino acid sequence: CSARAGNTIYF. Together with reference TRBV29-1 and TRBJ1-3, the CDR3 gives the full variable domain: SAVISQKPSRDICQRGTSLTIQCQVDSQVTMMFWYRQQPGQSLTLIATANQGSEATYESGFVIDKFPISRPNLTFSTLTVSNMSPEDSSIYLCSARAGNTIYFGEGSWLTVV.